This record covers a single T cell receptor (beta chain). At one boundary the junction diverges from the germline segment, which might be a read error. 60 Vbeta and 13 Jbeta primers were used in PCR. Method: immunoSEQ multiplex PCR; TCRdb's copy keeps in-frame clones and lacks some. Here the sample table reports 50,000 to 70,000 clones. Germline CDR1 reads SGHRS; CDR2 reads YFSETQ. The CDR3 contains 11 residues. This sample is drawn from a study of cytomegalovirus exposure and HLA in healthy donors. The gene calls are TRBV5-1 and TRBJ2-5; no reliable D call. Sample: PBMCs. The clonotype comes from a man between 50 and 59 years old in good health and CMV-seropositive. The CDR3: CAGSLQETQYF. The CDR3 DNA reads TGCGCCGGCAGCCTCCAAGAGACCCAGTACTTC. The variable domain in full, completed from reference TRBV5-1 and TRBJ2-5, reads KAGVTQTPRYLIKTRGQQVTLSCSPISGHRSVSWYQQTPGQGLQFLFEYFSETQRNKGNFPGRFSGRQFSNSRSEMNVSTLELGDSALYLCAGSLQETQYFGPGTRLLVL.